These T cell receptor beta chains were read from a single sample in a study of control samples from healthy donors and cancer patients. Here immunoSEQ multiplex PCR was the method, and the copy in TCRdb shows in-frame clones only, minus some. The table records some 67,000 clones, over 85% of them present only once. The specimen sequenced was PBMCs. The receptors were sampled from a man in his 60s with lung cancer. Both conserved end residues are part of each CDR3.

V gene,CDR3 protein
TRBV3-1/TRBV3-2,CASSRRGHGYGYTF
TRBV5-1,CASRVAGGTGELFF
TRBV14,CASSQERGSRDRAPGANVLTF
TRBV3-1/TRBV3-2,CASSQWRTNIQYF
TRBV5-5,CASGTNRGHRPGNNQPQHF
TRBV2,CASSSNRGRTDTQYF
TRBV5-1,CASSLGTGSSFSNQPQHF
TRBV5-1,CASSLGFGGGSTDTQYF
TRBV19,CASSPKTGGLTEAFF
TRBV4-1,CASSQSSGGRSPYNEQFF
TRBV5-1,CASSPQQGATEAFF
TRBV24-1,CATSDSRGDEKLFF
TRBV30,CAWTSNLEPLHF
TRBV24-1,CATSDSLQGNQPQHF
TRBV5-1,CASSIGTANTGELFF
TRBV13,CASSPGTSYQETQYF
TRBV24-1,CATSDPDPTKANDEQFF
TRBV27,CASSPLITFSDTQYF
TRBV29-1,CSAQDQKANYGYTF
TRBV9,CASSVRAAYSSYTF
TRBV30,CAWSVAGGTEAFF
TRBV11-2,CASSLRRGVDTEAFF
TRBV5-5,CASSPLGAEPGNTIYF